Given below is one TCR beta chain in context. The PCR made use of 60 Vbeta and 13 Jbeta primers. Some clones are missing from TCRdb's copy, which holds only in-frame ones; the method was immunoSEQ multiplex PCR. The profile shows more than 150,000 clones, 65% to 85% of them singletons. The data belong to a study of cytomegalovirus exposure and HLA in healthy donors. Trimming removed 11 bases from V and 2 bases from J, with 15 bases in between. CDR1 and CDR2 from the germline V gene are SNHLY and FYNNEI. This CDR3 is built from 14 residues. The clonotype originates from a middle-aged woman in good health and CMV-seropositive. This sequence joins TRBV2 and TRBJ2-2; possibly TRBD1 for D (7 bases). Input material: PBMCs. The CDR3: CASEEGANTGELFF. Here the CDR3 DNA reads TGTGCCTCGGAGGAGGGGGCCAACACCGGGGAGCTGTTTTTT.